Listed below are T cell receptor beta chains from one sample, sequenced in a study of shared T cell receptors in the human thymus. Here immunoSEQ multiplex PCR was the method, and the copy in TCRdb shows in-frame clones only, minus some. The profile shows roughly 410,000 clones, 95% of them singletons. Sequenced material: thymocytes. Receptors originate from a human donor. Each CDR3 is given with its conserved first and last residue. The size entry is marked missing in some rows and otherwise reads once, few, many or a size class.

TRBV5-6	.	TRBJ1-5	CASSLGGREPQHF
TRBV18	.	TRBJ2-1	CASSPGGGNEQFF
TRBV5-6	.	TRBJ2-5	CASSSKTGVKETQYF
TRBV5-6	.	TRBJ1-3	CASSFQGGGNTIYF
TRBV19	.	TRBJ1-5	CASSIVQGISNQPQHF
TRBV7-9	.	TRBJ2-3	CASSLGDDTQYF
TRBV28	.	TRBJ2-7	CASSFGSGTGAYEQYF
TRBV5-1	.	TRBJ2-3	CASSEGRASTDTQYF
TRBV28	.	TRBJ1-1	CASKPQGSTEAFF
TRBV29-1	.	TRBJ2-5	CSVEFGQGGWNRDYHKETQYF
TRBV27	.	TRBJ2-2	CASSAGTPSGRDVYTGELFF
TRBV27	.	TRBJ1-4	CASSLRQGVGEKLFF
TRBV29-1	.	TRBJ2-7	CSVTSLYRQGPTYEQYF
TRBV6-6	.	TRBJ1-1	CASSYKGVETEAFF
TRBV10-2	.	TRBJ2-7	CASSDGLAGGNYEQYF
TRBV11-2	.	TRBJ2-1	CASSLAESYNEQFF
TRBV27	.	TRBJ1-5	CASSSTRTVLRQPQHF
TRBV6-1	.	TRBJ2-2	CASSETESNTGELFF
TRBV5-1	.	TRBJ2-3	CASSPERAGGLTDTQYF
TRBV7-2	.	TRBJ1-5	CASSLRYWTGLFCQPQHF
TRBV4-2	.	TRBJ2-1	CASSQPKREAYNEQFF
TRBV19	.	TRBJ2-1	CASSIGPSGMREQFF
TRBV27	.	TRBJ2-1	CATQPSSYNEQFF
TRBV9	.	TRBJ1-2	CASSVGHPMRGYTF
TRBV13	.	TRBJ1-4	CASSLASEKLFF
TRBV13	.	TRBJ2-1	CASSETGGDEQFF
TRBV5-6	few	TRBJ1-2	CASSLRRPNYGYTF
TRBV14	.	TRBJ2-1	CASSGSYNEQFF
TRBV9	.	TRBJ2-2	CASSVGEPGGPNTGELFF
TRBV6-5	.	TRBJ1-6	CASSYRASPLHF
TRBV9	.	TRBJ2-6	CASSPTRQVLSGANVLTF
TRBV10-3	.	TRBJ2-1	CAIVGQGHPYNEQFF
TRBV6-5	once	TRBJ1-3	CASSLLQFGNTIYF
TRBV6-1	.	TRBJ1-1	CASSEIGRLRAEAFF
TRBV7-9	.	TRBJ2-7	CASSPSRDGSYEQYF
TRBV5-4	once	TRBJ2-7	CASSFHPTSGSTSYEQYF
TRBV7-2	.	TRBJ2-1	CASSSIEYSSYNEQFF
TRBV27	.	TRBJ1-1	CASSLRTAPVGTEAFF
TRBV4-2	.	TRBJ2-7	CASSQGVMGEQYF
TRBV28	.	TRBJ2-1	CASSFHRAGTYNEQFF
TRBV19	.	TRBJ2-2	CAAGAGGLTRELFF
TRBV5-4	.	TRBJ1-1	CASSSRDRGGNTEAFF